Below, 3 T cell receptor beta chains from the same sample are listed, as sequenced in a study of cytomegalovirus exposure and HLA in healthy donors. Data came from immunoSEQ multiplex PCR; TCRdb stores just in-frame clones and leaves some out. Of 150,000 to 200,000 clones listed, about 89% are singletons. The sequenced sample consisted of PBMCs. The receptors stem from a man aged 18 to 30 in good health and CMV-seropositive.

This rearrangement joins TRBV9 to TRBJ1-3; 7 bases agree with TRBD1. CDR3 length: 15 amino acids. Germline V lookup: CDR1 SGDLS, CDR2 YYNGEE. The V and J ends lost 0 bases and 4 bases, in that order; junction bases with no gene match: 4. CDR3 residues: CASSVDTGEGNTIYF. The CDR3 DNA reads as TGTGCCAGCAGCGTAGACACAGGGGAAGGAAACACCATATATTTT.

The genes are TRBV7-2 and TRBJ2-1; possibly TRBD2 for D (6 bases). Germline V gene data show CDR1 as SGHTA and CDR2 as FQGNSA. The CDR3 runs to 15 residues. V shed 1 base and J shed 11 bases, with 18 bases lying between them. For the CDR3, the DNA is TGTGCCAGCAGCTTAGAGTTTGCGGGGCCCGGGAAGCAGTTCTTC. It yields the protein CASSLEFAGPGKQFF. The full variable domain, in which reference TRBV7-2 and TRBJ2-1 provide the parts outside the CDR3, is GAGVSQSPSNKVTEKGKDVELRCDPISGHTALYWYRQSLGQGLEFLIYFQGNSAPDKSGLPSDRFSAERTGGSVSTLTIQRTQQEDSAVYLCASSLEFAGPGKQFFGPGTRLTVL.

This clone has only one observation. The J gene is TRBJ2-1, the V gene TRBV18; tentative D call: TRBD1 (6 bases). Trimming cost V 4 bases and J 5 bases, with 15 bases left between them. CDR3 length: 15 residues. The germline gives CDR1 KGHSH, CDR2 LQKENI. The CDR3 sequence is CASSLGIGQNNEQFF. The DNA for the CDR3 is TGTGCCAGCTCACTAGGGATCGGACAGAACAATGAGCAGTTCTTC.